This TCR beta chain was recovered during a study of control samples from healthy donors and cancer patients. Germline V gives CDR1 WSHSY, CDR2 SAAADI. CDR3 length: 15 residues. V lost 6 bases to trimming and J lost 1 base, with 13 bases between them. The protocol was immunoSEQ multiplex PCR, while the TCRdb copy is restricted to in-frame clones and leaves out a portion. The listing contains 150,000 to 200,000 clones. The chain links TRBV10-2 to TRBJ1-3; tentatively, D is TRBD1 (5 bases). This TCR was sampled from a woman aged 30 to 39 in good health. Sample: blood. CDR3 coding DNA: TGCGCCAGCAGGTCGGGGCAGGGTTCTGGAAACACCATATATTTT. It is translated as CASRSGQGSGNTIYF.